These 22 T cell receptor beta chains originate from one sample sequenced in a study of blood T cells in healthy people across ages. Through a sample-barcoded 5' primer and a J-beta primer mix, a second PCR was run for roughly 6 to 12 cycles. TCRdb reprocessed the 5' RACE reads via MiXCR and lists one record per CDR3 protein. The sample has roughly 1.9 million distinct CDR3 sequences, about two fifths seen once. Material: blood. The receptor source for this set is a human donor in good health.

The gene calls are TRBV4-1 and TRBJ2-5, with D possibly TRBD1 on 5 matching bases. Trimming took off 2 bases at V and 0 bases at J, with 10 bases between the two ends. The CDR3 covers 15 residues. Germline CDR1 is MGHRA and CDR2 is YSYEKL. The CDR3: CASSQTDRYQETQYF. Here the CDR3 DNA reads TGCGCCAGCAGCCAAACTGACAGATACCAAGAGACCCAGTACTTC.

This clonotype showed up just a few times. J is TRBJ1-1 and V is TRBV20-1; D is uncertain. Trimming took off 1 base at V and 1 base at J, with 10 bases between the two ends. The germline CDR1 and CDR2 sequences are DFQATT and SNEGSKA (reference sequence). This CDR3 has 14 amino acids. CDR3 in amino acids: CSARALRGNTEAFF. CDR3 coding DNA: TGCAGTGCTAGAGCCCTCCGGGGGAACACTGAAGCTTTCTTT.

This chain uses TRBV12-3 or TRBV12-4 with TRBJ1-5; a weak D match, TRBD1 (6 bases). The CDR3 spans 16 residues. V was trimmed by 6 bases and J by 4 bases, leaving 19 bases between them. The CDR3 sequence: CASSPTVRTENQPQHF. CDR3 in DNA: TGTGCCAGCAGCCCCACGGTCAGGACAGAAAATCAGCCCCAGCATTTT.

The V and J genes are TRBV3-1 and TRBJ2-4; D is undetermined. The V end was cut by 0 bases, the J end by 3 bases, with 18 bases between. The CDR3 runs 18 residues. Per germline, CDR1 LGHDT and CDR2 YNNKEL (reference sequence). The CDR3 region has the DNA TGTGCCAGCAGCCAAGATCAAGTTGGCAAGTGGTTCAAAAACATTCAGTACTTC. Protein: CASSQDQVGKWFKNIQYF.

A word on this clonotype: One junction end does not reproduce the germline sequence, and a read error may be involved. V and J are TRBV7-2 and TRBJ1-2; D may be TRBD1 (5 bases). The germline V gene encodes CDR1 SGHTA and CDR2 FQGNSA. The CDR3 is 14 amino acids. The DNA for the CDR3 is TGTGCCAGCGGCTTCGGCAGGGCCTCCTATGGCTACACCTTC. Translation: CASGFGRASYGYTF.

This clonotype appeared once. The rearrangement uses TRBV7-8 and TRBJ2-2; 7 nucleotides line up with TRBD1. CDR1 and CDR2 from the germline V gene are SGHVS and FQNEAQ. The CDR3 length is 14 residues. V trimming: 8 bases; J trimming: 0 bases; junction bases outside the gene matches: 3. CDR3 region: CASLQGSNTGELFF. The CDR3 region has the DNA TGTGCCAGCCTACAGGGGTCGAACACCGGGGAGCTGTTTTTT. Variable domain in full (rest from reference TRBV7-8 and TRBJ2-2): GAGVSQSPRYKVAKRGQDVALRCDPISGHVSLFWYQQALGQGPEFLTYFQNEAQLDKSGLPSDRFFAERPEGSVSTLKIQRTQQEDSAVYLCASLQGSNTGELFFGEGSRLTVL.

The chain recombines TRBV6-5 with TRBJ2-2; the D gene is possibly TRBD1 (5 bases). CDR3 length equals 14 residues. Per germline, CDR1 MNHEY and CDR2 SVGAGI. V shed 6 bases and J shed 7 bases, with 15 bases lying between them. The CDR3 nucleotides are TGTGCCAGCAGCAAGATAAGGGGAAACGGGGAGCTGTTTTTT. Encoded protein: CASSKIRGNGELFF.

This clonotype was detected only a few times. V gene TRBV12-3 or TRBV12-4 combines with J gene TRBJ2-2; no definite D call. V lost 8 bases, J lost 6 bases, and 7 bases lay in between. This CDR3 region has 11 residues. CDR3 coding DNA: TGTGCCAGCGAGAGGCCCGGGGAGCTGTTTTTT. Translation: CASERPGELFF.

The chain uses TRBV7-3 and TRBJ2-5; weak D call: TRBD2 (5 bases). The germline CDR1 and CDR2 sequences are SGHTA and FQGTGA. The CDR3 totals 15 residues. Trimming removed 6 bases from V and 5 bases from J, with 19 bases in between. The CDR3 sequence is CASSSKPGVPETQYF. The CDR3 nucleotides read TGTGCCAGCAGTTCAAAACCCGGGGTGCCGGAGACCCAGTACTTC.

The chain uses TRBV5-1 and TRBJ2-3; no definite D call. Germline assignment: CDR1 SGHRS and CDR2 YFSETQ. The CDR3 extends over 15 amino acids. The ends were cut back, 2 bases at V and 6 bases at J, with 16 bases in the middle. The CDR3 sequence: CASSFRWGSLDTQYF. CDR3 nucleotides: TGCGCCAGCAGCTTTCGTTGGGGATCTCTTGATACGCAGTATTTT. The full variable domain, in which reference TRBV5-1 and TRBJ2-3 provide the parts outside the CDR3, is KAGVTQTPRYLIKTRGQQVTLSCSPISGHRSVSWYQQTPGQGLQFLFEYFSETQRNKGNFPGRFSGRQFSNSRSEMNVSTLELGDSALYLCASSFRWGSLDTQYFGPGTRLTVL.

The table lists this clonotype with many counts. The V gene is TRBV4-3, the J gene TRBJ2-3; D is ambiguous. V was clipped by 0 bases and J by 8 bases, with 3 bases between them. The CDR3 extends over 11 amino acids. Germline lookup yields CDR1 LGHNA and CDR2 YSLEER. CDR3 coding DNA: TGCGCCAGCAGCCAAGAAAGTACGCAGTATTTT. This sequence encodes CASSQESTQYF.

This clonotype was counted only a few times. Since a much larger clone is just one base distant, this may be a read error. The rearrangement links TRBV20-1 to TRBJ2-1; no definite D call. CDR3 length equals 10 residues. Germline lookup yields CDR1 DFQATT and CDR2 SNEGSKA (reference sequence). The CDR3 spells CSAKDNERFF. In nucleotides, the CDR3 is TGCAGTGCTAAAGACAATGAGCGGTTCTTC.

The J gene is TRBJ2-1, the V gene TRBV24-1; TRBD1 matches at 10 bases. The J segment lost 7 bases and the V segment lost 7 bases, leaving 9 bases of the junction unmatched. This CDR3 region has 15 residues. Germline CDR1 and CDR2: KGHDR and SFDVKD. The CDR3 DNA follows: TGTGCCACCAGAGATCAGGACAGGGGGGTAAATGAGCAGTTCTTC. Protein: CATRDQDRGVNEQFF.

This clonotype appeared a few times. The chain combines TRBV7-2 with TRBJ2-3; the D is unclear. Germline V CDR1 and CDR2: SGHTA, FQGNSA. The CDR3 has 15 amino acids. Trimming removed 1 base at V and 0 bases at J, with 8 bases between. The chain's CDR3 is CASSLVPQSTDTQYF. DNA of the CDR3: TGTGCCAGCAGCTTAGTCCCCCAGAGCACAGATACGCAGTATTTT.

This rearrangement joins TRBV3-1 to TRBJ2-2; 7 nucleotides align to TRBD1. The junction had 12 bases not matched to a gene; V was cut back by 1 base and J by 1 base. Germline CDR1 and CDR2: LGHDT and YNNKEL (reference sequence). The CDR3 is made up of 19 amino acids. CDR3 sequence reads: CASSQGPHRGRGNTGELFF. DNA for the CDR3: TGTGCCAGCAGCCAAGGGCCGCACAGGGGCAGAGGGAACACCGGGGAGCTGTTTTTT.

Notes on this clonotype: It may be a read error: a sequence one base away is much more abundant. The V gene is TRBV6-5, the J gene TRBJ2-1; D possibly corresponds to TRBD2 (6 bases). This CDR3 is 13 amino acids long. Germline V gene data show CDR1 as MNHEY and CDR2 as SVGAGI. The CDR3 here is CASSPGTSNGQFF. Here the CDR3 DNA reads TGTGCCAGCAGCCCTGGGACTTCTAATGGGCAGTTCTTC.

The chain joins TRBV6-2 or TRBV6-3 to TRBJ1-2; D is undetermined. V was trimmed by 3 bases and J by 5 bases, leaving 19 bases between them. This CDR3 region has 16 residues. Germline CDR1 reads MNHEY; CDR2 reads SVGEGT. DNA for the CDR3: TGTGCCAGCAGTTATTCTAGAGAGGATGATCTATATGGCTACACCTTC. It is translated as CASSYSREDDLYGYTF.

This chain joins TRBV7-2 and TRBJ2-3; D is uncertain. The CDR3 loop spans 12 amino acids. The germline CDR1 and CDR2 sequences are SGHTA and FQGNSA. The V gene lost 1 base and the J gene lost 7 bases, with 6 bases spanning the gap. Written as DNA, the CDR3 is TGTGCCAGCAGCTTAGGCATAAATACGCAGTATTTT. As protein: CASSLGINTQYF.

The chain has TRBV6-5 and TRBJ2-2, with D unclear. The CDR3 is 15 residues long. The germline V gene encodes CDR1 MNHEY and CDR2 SVGAGI. The V end lost 0 bases, the J end lost 6 bases, and 11 bases lay between the germline ends. Here the CDR3 reads CASSYSGGGAGELFF. CDR3 DNA: TGTGCCAGCAGTTACTCTGGCGGTGGTGCCGGGGAGCTGTTTTTT.

This chain links TRBV6-2 or TRBV6-3 with TRBJ2-7; D possibly uses TRBD1 or TRBD2 (5 bases each). CDR3 size: 15 residues. Germline CDR1 MNHEY, CDR2 SVGEGT. V lost 2 bases, J lost 3 bases, and 14 bases lay in between. This CDR3 is CASSYRGGQIYEQYF. CDR3 nucleotides: TGTGCCAGCAGTTACAGGGGCGGGCAGATCTACGAGCAGTACTTC.

V gene TRBV15 combines with J gene TRBJ1-2; 7 nucleotides line up with TRBD1. Per the germline V gene, CDR1 is LNHNV and CDR2 is YYDKDF (reference sequence). V dropped 0 bases and J dropped 5; count of bases not matched to a gene: 9. The CDR3 totals 16 residues. The CDR3 DNA reads as TGTGCCACCAGCAGAGATCCATGGGTACAGGGGTATGGCTACACCTTC. Translated, it gives CATSRDPWVQGYGYTF.

This chain joins TRBV6-1 and TRBJ2-7; 7 bases fit TRBD1. CDR1 MNHNS and CDR2 SASEGT come from the germline V gene. The CDR3 loop spans 18 amino acids. The trim removed 4 bases at V and 0 bases at J, leaving 15 bases unmatched. This CDR3 is CASSGQDRATFYSYEQYF. CDR3 in DNA: TGTGCCAGCAGTGGTCAAGACAGGGCAACATTTTACTCCTACGAGCAGTACTTC.